This T cell receptor (beta chain) was captured by sequencing in a study of T cells after yellow fever vaccination. The CDR3 has 14 amino acids. Germline V CDR1 and CDR2: SGHRS, YFSETQ. Trimming removed 0 bases from V and 6 bases from J, with 12 bases in between. Study-wide findings and caveats: Overall, a small share of clonotypes was seen in both CD4 and CD8 compartments.

This clonotype was observed at least ten times. Its cognate antigen is unknown. TCRdb re-called the 5' RACE reads through MiXCR, storing one row per CDR3 protein. The sample lists roughly 310,000 distinct CDR3 sequences, roughly 3.5% seen once, with about a quarter in the top ten. The sample in question was PBMCs, obtained on the day of the yellow fever booster vaccination. The TCR originated in a man younger than 30 who received the YFV17D yellow fever vaccine. This chain connects TRBV5-1 to TRBJ1-2; a possible D gene is TRBD1 (5 bases). The CDR3 DNA reads TGCGCCAGCAGCTTGGAGGGGCCCTTGAATGGCTACACCTTC. It specifies CASSLEGPLNGYTF. Full variable domain (outside the CDR3, taken from reference TRBV5-1 and TRBJ1-2): KAGVTQTPRYLIKTRGQQVTLSCSPISGHRSVSWYQQTPGQGLQFLFEYFSETQRNKGNFPGRFSGRQFSNSRSEMNVSTLELGDSALYLCASSLEGPLNGYTFGSGTRLTVV.